The 12 T cell receptor beta chains presented below share a single source sample, sequenced in a study of T cells after somatic rescue of genetic block. Assay used: immunoSEQ multiplex PCR; TCRdb lists only in-frame clones, some missing. In the table there are 12,000 to 15,000 clones, more than 65% of which are singletons. Sequences were obtained from peripheral blood mononuclear cells (PBMCs). These receptors all come from a boy between 5 and 17 years old.

The CDR3: CASSLARTFPLRETQYF. DNA for the CDR3: TGCGCCAGCAGCTTGGCCAGGACTTTCCCCCTCCGGGAGACCCAGTACTTC. V is TRBV5-1 and J is TRBJ2-5, with a possible D match to TRBD2 (5 bases). The V gene's germline CDR1 is SGHRS and CDR2 YFSETQ. Trimming removed 0 bases from V and 5 bases from J, with 20 bases in between. This CDR3 is 17 amino acids long.

This clone was seen a handful of times. J is TRBJ2-2 and V is TRBV2; D might be TRBD1 or TRBD2, each matching 5 bases. The V gene lost 7 bases and the J gene lost 6 bases, with 15 bases spanning the gap. Germline CDR1 is SNHLY and CDR2 is FYNNEI. The CDR3 totals 14 residues. DNA of the CDR3: TGTGCCAGCACCCCCTGGGTGGGGGCCGGGGAGCTGTTTTTT. This translates into CASTPWVGAGELFF.

This sequence joins TRBV18 and TRBJ1-5; 7 positions match TRBD1. This CDR3 spans 13 amino acids. Per germline, CDR1 KGHSH and CDR2 LQKENI. After removal of 7 bases from V and 3 bases from J, the junction contained 3 bases not matched to a gene. CDR3 nucleotides: TGTGCCAGCTGCGGGACAGTCAATCAGCCCCAGCATTTT. It encodes CASCGTVNQPQHF.

The V gene is TRBV28, the J gene TRBJ1-5, with 8 bases lining up with TRBD1. The CDR3 sequence is 17 residues long. In germline, CDR1 is MDHEN, CDR2 SYDVKM. The trim removed 6 bases at V and 2 bases at J, leaving 12 bases unmatched. In DNA form, the CDR3 reads TGTGCCAGCAGCCACCCCCGTCAGGGGGCGGGCAATCAGCCCCAGCATTTT. Its protein product is CASSHPRQGAGNQPQHF.

This chain connects TRBV5-6 to TRBJ1-1; tentative D call: TRBD1 (5 bases). The germline CDR1 and CDR2 sequences are SGHDT and YYEEEE. This CDR3 is built from 13 residues. With 3 bases removed from V and 6 bases from J, the gap between germline ends came to 12 bases. The CDR3 DNA reads TGTGCCAGCAGCTCGGGACTTGGCCCTGAAGCTTTCTTT. Translating it yields CASSSGLGPEAFF.

The chain has TRBV5-8 and TRBJ1-4, with TRBD1 matching over 7 bases. Trimming removed 0 bases from V and 3 bases from J; junction bases left unmatched: 2. Germline values: CDR1 SGHTS, CDR2 YDEGEE. CDR3 length equals 15 residues. CDR3 nucleotide sequence: TGTGCCAGCAGCTTGGGACAGGGCGCTAATGAAAAACTGTTTTTT. It codes for CASSLGQGANEKLFF. Supplemented by reference TRBV5-8 and TRBJ1-4, the full variable domain reads EAGVTQSPTHLIKTRGQQATLRCSPISGHTSVYWYQQALGLGLQFLLWYDEGEERNRGNFPPRFSGRQFPNYSSELNVNALELEDSALYLCASSLGQGANEKLFFGSGTQLSVL.

This clone was found a few times. V usage is TRBV11-2 and J usage is TRBJ1-1; D unclear. Germline CDR1 is SGHAT and CDR2 is FQNNGV. The CDR3 has 15 amino acids. The germline V and J ends were trimmed by 3 bases and 0 bases, with 11 bases remaining between them. CDR3 in DNA: TGTGCCAGCAGCTTTGGCGAGGAATTGAACACTGAAGCTTTCTTT. Its translation is CASSFGEELNTEAFF.

Here the CDR3 reads CASSEVQASGGKTDTQYF. In DNA form, the CDR3 reads TGTGCCAGCAGTGAAGTTCAGGCTAGCGGGGGGAAAACAGATACGCAGTATTTT. The chain has TRBV2 and TRBJ2-3, with TRBD2 identical over 11 bases. The ends lost 1 base at V and 3 bases at J; junction bases unmatched: 9. CDR1 SNHLY and CDR2 FYNNEI come from the germline V gene. The CDR3 has 18 residues.

The CDR3 here is CASSYSLTRYQETQYF. The CDR3 DNA reads TGTGCCAGCAGTTACTCGTTGACTAGGTACCAAGAGACCCAGTACTTC. The genes are TRBV6-5 and TRBJ2-5; maybe TRBD2 (6 bases). V shed 0 bases and J shed 0 bases, with 11 bases lying between them. This CDR3 is built from 16 residues. Germline values: CDR1 MNHEY, CDR2 SVGAGI.

The chain is built from TRBV6-4 and TRBJ2-1, with TRBD1 as a possible D gene (6 bases). V shed 5 bases and J shed 0 bases, with 26 bases lying between them. CDR1 and CDR2 from the germline V gene are MRHNA and SNTAGT. The CDR3 sequence is 20 residues long. In nucleotides, the CDR3 is TGTGCCAGCAGTTCCGGACAGCCCCCCATATTACGGAGCTCCTACAATGAGCAGTTCTTC. This encodes CASSSGQPPILRSSYNEQFF.

In its sample, this clone is medium-sized. V and J are TRBV14 and TRBJ1-2, with no clear D. The ends were cut back, 4 bases at V and 3 bases at J, with 12 bases in the middle. Per the germline V gene, CDR1 is SGHDN and CDR2 is FVKESK. This CDR3 is built from 14 residues. CDR3: CASSLADAYYGYTF. In DNA, the CDR3 is TGTGCCAGCAGCCTCGCCGACGCCTACTATGGCTACACCTTC.

Relative to its sample, this clone is large. CDR3 in DNA: TGTGCCAGCAGCCCCCCCGGACAGGTTGGAAACACTGAAGCTTTCTTT. It is translated as CASSPPGQVGNTEAFF. V usage is TRBV7-9 and J usage is TRBJ1-1, with 7 positions matching TRBD1. CDR1 is SEHNR, CDR2 FQNEAQ, per germline (reference sequence). The CDR3 extends over 16 amino acids. The J segment lost 2 bases and the V segment lost 5 bases, leaving 11 bases of the junction unmatched.